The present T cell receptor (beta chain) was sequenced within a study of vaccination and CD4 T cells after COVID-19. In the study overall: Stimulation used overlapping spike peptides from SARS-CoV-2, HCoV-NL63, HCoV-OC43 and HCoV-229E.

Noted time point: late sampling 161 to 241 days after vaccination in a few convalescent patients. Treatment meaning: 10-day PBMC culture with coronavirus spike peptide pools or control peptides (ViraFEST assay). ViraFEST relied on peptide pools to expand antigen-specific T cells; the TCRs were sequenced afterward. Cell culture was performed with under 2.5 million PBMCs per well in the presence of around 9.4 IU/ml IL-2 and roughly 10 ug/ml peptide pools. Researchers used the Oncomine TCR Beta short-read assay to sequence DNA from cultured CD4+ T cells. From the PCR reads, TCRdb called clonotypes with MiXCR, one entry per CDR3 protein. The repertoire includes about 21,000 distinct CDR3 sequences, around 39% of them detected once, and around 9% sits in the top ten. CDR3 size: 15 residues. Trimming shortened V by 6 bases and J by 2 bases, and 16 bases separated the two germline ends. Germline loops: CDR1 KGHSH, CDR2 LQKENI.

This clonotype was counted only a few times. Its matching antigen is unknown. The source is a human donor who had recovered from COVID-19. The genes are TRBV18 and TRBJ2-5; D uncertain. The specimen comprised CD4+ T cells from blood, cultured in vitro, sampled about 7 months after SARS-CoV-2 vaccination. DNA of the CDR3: TGTGCCAGCTCGCCCGGTGGTAGGGTGCAAGAGACCCAGTACTTC. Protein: CASSPGGRVQETQYF.